This T cell receptor beta chain was obtained from a study of CD4 T cells in relation to SARS-CoV-2 and coronaviruses. Study-level results: No crossreactivity against non-spike viral proteins was tested here.

About this clone itself: Its cognate antigen is unknown.

Generated by immunoSEQ multiplex PCR, the TCRdb table keeps only in-frame clones and is missing some. The sample has about 30,000 clones, around three quarters seen once. The CDR3 is made up of 15 amino acids. The V gene's germline CDR1 is LGHNA and CDR2 YNFKEQ. Trimming left V 0 bases short and J 4 bases short, with 12 bases between. Before the COVID-19 pandemic, during about 2010-2018, CD4+ T cells were taken from unexposed donors. After about 11 days of culture, CD4+ T cells were isolated. The source is a human donor in good health. The rearrangement uses TRBV4-2 and TRBJ1-2, with D hard to call. Sequencing used CD4+ T cells from PBMCs, cultured in vitro. The CDR3 DNA follows: TGTGCCAGCAGCCAAGATATAACTTTGGGCTATGGCTACACCTTC. Residues: CASSQDITLGYGYTF.